The count of the clone carrying this T cell receptor beta chain is one. This record belongs to a study of blood T cell repertoires in COVID-19. As for the study in general: Material from acute and convalescent COVID-19 was sourced from the United States, Italy and Spain. From T cells, B-cell-depleted T cells, or PBMCs came the material, which was cDNA or gDNA.

Original handling: Nucleated cell counts were estimated from reference gene primer amplification. Clones were sequenced by immunoSEQ multiplex PCR, and TCRdb holds only the in-frame ones, with some missing. V and J calls and clone size come straight from that table; D and trimming were deduced from the DNA. The sample has 100,000 to 130,000 clones, around 92% seen once. Germline V gene data show CDR1 as DFQATT and CDR2 as SNEGSKA (reference sequence). The V and J ends lost 3 bases and 1 base respectively, with 6 bases between them. The length of the CDR3 is 12 residues. V and J are TRBV20-1 and TRBJ1-2; tentative D call: TRBD1 (5 bases). The receptor's source is a middle-aged man with active or convalescent COVID-19. Input material: peripheral blood. CDR3: CSASRGNYGYTF. The DNA for the CDR3 is TGCAGTGCTAGTAGGGGTAACTATGGCTACACCTTC.